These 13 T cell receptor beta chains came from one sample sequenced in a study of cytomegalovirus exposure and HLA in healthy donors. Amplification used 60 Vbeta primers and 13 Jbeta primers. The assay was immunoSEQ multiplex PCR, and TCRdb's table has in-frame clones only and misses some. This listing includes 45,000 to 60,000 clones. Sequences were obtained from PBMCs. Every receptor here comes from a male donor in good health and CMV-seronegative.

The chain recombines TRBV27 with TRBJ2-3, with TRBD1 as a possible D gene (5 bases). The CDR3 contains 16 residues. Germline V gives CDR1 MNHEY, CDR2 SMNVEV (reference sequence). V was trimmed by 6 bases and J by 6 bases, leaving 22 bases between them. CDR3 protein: CASSSLTGPAGDTQYF. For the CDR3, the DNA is TGTGCCAGCAGCTCTTTAACAGGACCAGCAGGGGATACGCAGTATTTT.

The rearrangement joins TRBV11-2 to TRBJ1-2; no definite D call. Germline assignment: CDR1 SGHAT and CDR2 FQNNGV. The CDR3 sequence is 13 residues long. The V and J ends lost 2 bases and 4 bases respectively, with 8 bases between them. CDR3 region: CASSLSRSYGYTF. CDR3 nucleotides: TGTGCCAGCAGCTTATCACGGTCCTATGGCTACACCTTC.

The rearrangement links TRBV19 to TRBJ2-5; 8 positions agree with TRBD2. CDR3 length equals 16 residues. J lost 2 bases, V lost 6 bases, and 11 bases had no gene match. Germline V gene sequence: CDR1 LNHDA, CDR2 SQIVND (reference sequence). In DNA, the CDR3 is TGTGCCAGTAGGTCCTATGGGGCTAGCGGGCAAGAGACCCAGTACTTC. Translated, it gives CASRSYGASGQETQYF.

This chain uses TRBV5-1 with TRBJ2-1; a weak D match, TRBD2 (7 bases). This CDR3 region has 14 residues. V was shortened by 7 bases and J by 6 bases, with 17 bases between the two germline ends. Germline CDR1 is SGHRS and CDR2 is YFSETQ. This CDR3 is CASQWVGGRNEQFF. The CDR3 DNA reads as TGCGCCAGCCAATGGGTCGGGGGGCGCAATGAGCAGTTCTTC.

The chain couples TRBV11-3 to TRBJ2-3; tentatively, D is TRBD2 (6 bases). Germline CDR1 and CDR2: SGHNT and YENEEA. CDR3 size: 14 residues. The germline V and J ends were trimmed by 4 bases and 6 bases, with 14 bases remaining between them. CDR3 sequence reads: CASSSRLGGDTQYF. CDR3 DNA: TGTGCCAGCAGCTCCCGACTAGGTGGCGATACGCAGTATTTT.

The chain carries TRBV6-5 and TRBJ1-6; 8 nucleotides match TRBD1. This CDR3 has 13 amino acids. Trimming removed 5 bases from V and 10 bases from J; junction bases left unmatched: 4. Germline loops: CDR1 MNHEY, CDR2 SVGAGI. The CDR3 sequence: CASSETGVSPLHF. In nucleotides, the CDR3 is TGTGCCAGCAGTGAGACAGGGGTCTCACCCCTCCACTTT.

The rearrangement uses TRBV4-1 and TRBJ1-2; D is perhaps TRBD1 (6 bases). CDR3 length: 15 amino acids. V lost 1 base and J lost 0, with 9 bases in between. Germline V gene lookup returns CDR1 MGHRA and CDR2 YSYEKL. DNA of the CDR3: TGCGCCAGCAGCCAAGTCAGACAGGCTAACTATGGCTACACCTTC. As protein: CASSQVRQANYGYTF.

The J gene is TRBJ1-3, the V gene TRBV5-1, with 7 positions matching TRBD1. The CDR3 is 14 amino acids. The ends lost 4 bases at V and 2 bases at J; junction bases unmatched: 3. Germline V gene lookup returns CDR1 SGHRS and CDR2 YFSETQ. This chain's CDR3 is CASSAGQTGNTIYF. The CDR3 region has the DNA TGCGCCAGCAGCGCGGGACAGACTGGAAACACCATATATTTT.

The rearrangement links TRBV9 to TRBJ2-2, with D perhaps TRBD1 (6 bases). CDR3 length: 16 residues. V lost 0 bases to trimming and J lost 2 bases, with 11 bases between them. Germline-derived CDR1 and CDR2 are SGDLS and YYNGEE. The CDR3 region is CASSVGGTLNTGELFF. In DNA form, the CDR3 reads TGTGCCAGCAGCGTAGGTGGGACACTCAACACCGGGGAGCTGTTTTTT.

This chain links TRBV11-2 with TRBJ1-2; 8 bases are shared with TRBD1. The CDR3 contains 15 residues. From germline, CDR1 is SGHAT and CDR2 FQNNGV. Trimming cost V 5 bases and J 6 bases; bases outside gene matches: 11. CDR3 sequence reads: CASSRGGLTGDGYTF. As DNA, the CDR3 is TGTGCCAGCAGCCGTGGGGGTTTGACAGGGGATGGCTACACCTTC.

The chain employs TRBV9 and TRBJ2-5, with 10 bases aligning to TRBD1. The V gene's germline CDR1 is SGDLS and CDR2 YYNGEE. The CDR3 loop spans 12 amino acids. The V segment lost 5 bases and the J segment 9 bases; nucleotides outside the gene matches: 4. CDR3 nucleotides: TGTGCCAGCAGGGGGACAGGGGAGGCCCAGTACTTC. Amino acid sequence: CASRGTGEAQYF.

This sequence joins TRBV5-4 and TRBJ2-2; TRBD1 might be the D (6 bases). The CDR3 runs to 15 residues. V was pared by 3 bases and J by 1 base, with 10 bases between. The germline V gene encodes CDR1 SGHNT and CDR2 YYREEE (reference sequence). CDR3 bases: TGTGCCAGCAGCTCCGCGACAGGGAACACCGGGGAGCTGTTTTTT. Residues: CASSSATGNTGELFF.

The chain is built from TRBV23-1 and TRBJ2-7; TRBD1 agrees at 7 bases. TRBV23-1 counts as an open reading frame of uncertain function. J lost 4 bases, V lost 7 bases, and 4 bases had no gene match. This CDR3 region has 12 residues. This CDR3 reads CASTGTAYEQYF. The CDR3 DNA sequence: TGCGCCAGCACCGGGACAGCTTACGAGCAGTACTTC.